Following are 22 T cell receptor beta chains from one sample sequenced in a study of T-cell memory formation after mild COVID-19. One entry per CDR3 protein, called by TCRdb with MiXCR from the 5' RACE reads. The sample gives hundreds of thousands of distinct CDR3 sequences, less than 20% of which show up once; under 25% is in the top ten. Specimen: PBMCs or a T cell subset sorted from them (not recorded which). The source of these receptors is a man aged 18-30 years who had mild COVID-19 (a few samples of this study predate the infection). Cell type and time point are not known.

The genes are TRBV7-2 and TRBJ2-5; D may correspond to TRBD1 or TRBD2 (6 bases each). V lost 3 bases and J lost 5, with 13 bases in between. Germline CDR1 and CDR2: SGHTA and FQGNSA. The CDR3 is made up of 14 amino acids. Here the CDR3 reads CASSLGGRVETQYF. The CDR3 region has the DNA TGTGCCAGCAGCTTGGGGGGCAGGGTCGAGACCCAGTACTTC.

This clonotype appeared a single time. J is TRBJ1-6 and V is TRBV3-1, with D unresolved. Looked up from germline, CDR1 is LGHDT and CDR2 is YNNKEL (reference sequence). V was clipped by 4 bases and J by 7 bases, with 23 bases between them. The CDR3 is 18 amino acids. CDR3 region: CASSPDIDRPTFNSPLHF. In DNA form, the CDR3 reads TGTGCCAGCAGCCCAGACATCGACCGGCCCACGTTCAATTCACCCCTCCACTTT. The full variable domain, its missing parts supplied by reference TRBV3-1 and TRBJ1-6, is DTAVSQTPKYLVTQMGNDKSIKCEQNLGHDTMYWYKQDSKKFLKIMFSYNNKELIINETVPNRFSPKSPDKAHLNLHINSLELGDSAVYFCASSPDIDRPTFNSPLHFGNGTRLTVT.

The CDR3 loop is CASSYSQVPFF. As DNA, the CDR3 is TGTGCCAGCAGTTACTCGCAGGTTCCGTTCTTC. The rearrangement joins TRBV6-6 to TRBJ2-1, with D unresolved. Trimming pared 0 bases from V and 15 bases from J, leaving 9 bases between. The CDR3 is 11 amino acids. Germline loops: CDR1 MNHNY, CDR2 SVGAGI (reference sequence).

The V and J genes are TRBV6-2 or TRBV6-3 and TRBJ2-3; 10 nucleotides align to TRBD1. CDR1 MNHEY and CDR2 SVGEGT come from the germline V gene. The V gene end was trimmed by 7 bases and the J gene end by 2 bases; junction bases not matched to a gene: 6. The CDR3 has 15 amino acids. CDR3 amino acids: CASIPGTGVTDTQYF. CDR3 bases: TGTGCCAGCATTCCCGGGACAGGGGTCACAGATACGCAGTATTTT.

This clonotype has only a few counts. This rearrangement joins TRBV5-1 to TRBJ1-4, with TRBD1 as a possible D gene (5 bases). CDR1 and CDR2 (germline): SGHRS, YFSETQ. The CDR3 totals 13 residues. V was trimmed by 0 bases and J by 12 bases, leaving 12 bases between them. CDR3 DNA: TGCGCCAGCAGCTTGGCCAGGGACGGGGAACTGTTTTTT. Its translation: CASSLARDGELFF.

J is TRBJ2-1 and V is TRBV20-1, with TRBD2 matching 10 bases. Trimming removed 0 bases from V and 9 bases from J; junction bases left unmatched: 8. The germline V gene has CDR1 DFQATT and CDR2 SNEGSKA (reference sequence). This CDR3 contains 15 residues. The CDR3 reads CSARDGASGGVEQFF. CDR3 DNA: TGCAGTGCTAGAGATGGGGCTAGCGGGGGAGTTGAGCAGTTCTTC.

This clonotype appeared a few times. The gene calls are TRBV6-2 or TRBV6-3 and TRBJ2-7; possibly TRBD1 for D (6 bases). V dropped 8 bases and J dropped 4 bases, with 15 bases sitting between them. The CDR3 sequence is 13 residues long. CDR1 and CDR2 from the germline V gene are MNHEY and SVGEGT. The CDR3 is CASEAGEIYEQYF. The CDR3 DNA reads as TGTGCCAGCGAGGCAGGGGAGATTTACGAGCAGTACTTC.

The J gene is TRBJ1-2, the V gene TRBV7-2; perhaps TRBD1 as D (6 bases). Trimming pared 2 bases from V and 3 bases from J, leaving 13 bases between. Germline V gives CDR1 SGHTA, CDR2 FQGNSA. The CDR3 loop spans 15 amino acids. Here the CDR3 DNA reads TGTGCCAGCAGCTTAATGGGGGCCGGGTACTATGGCTACACCTTC. This translates into CASSLMGAGYYGYTF.

The V gene is TRBV27, the J gene TRBJ2-5, with D hard to call. This CDR3 is built from 14 residues. V shed 4 bases and J shed 5 bases, with 14 bases lying between them. The V gene's germline CDR1 is MNHEY and CDR2 SMNVEV (reference sequence). CDR3 coding DNA: TGTGCCAGCAGTTACAACCCAGTAGGGGAGACCCAGTACTTC. Translating gives CASSYNPVGETQYF.

This chain connects TRBV5-6 to TRBJ1-2; 9 bases are shared with TRBD1. This CDR3 has 16 amino acids. V shed 4 bases, J shed 3 bases, and the junction held 10 bases outside the gene matches. Germline V gene sequence: CDR1 SGHDT, CDR2 YYEEEE. In DNA form, the CDR3 reads TGTGCCAGCAGCCCCCCCCTTACAGGGGGCTACTATGGCTACACCTTC. Amino acid sequence: CASSPPLTGGYYGYTF.

The V call is TRBV5-1, the J call TRBJ2-1, with TRBD2 matching over 13 bases. Germline CDR1 and CDR2: SGHRS and YFSETQ. Trimming took 1 base from V and 9 from J; bases not matched to a gene: 7. The CDR3 has 16 amino acids. The CDR3 here is CASSLSLAGGPSEQFF. The CDR3 DNA reads TGCGCCAGCAGCTTGTCACTAGCGGGGGGGCCCAGTGAGCAGTTCTTC.

This clonotype has more than one count but fewer than ten. V usage is TRBV5-1 and J usage is TRBJ2-3, with 8 nucleotides matching TRBD1. The CDR3 covers 18 residues. Germline CDR1 and CDR2: SGHRS and YFSETQ. The J segment lost 0 bases and the V segment lost 4 bases, leaving 13 bases of the junction unmatched. CDR3 DNA sequence: TGCGCCAGCAGCCCAGGTCACTCAGGGGGCCTTAGCACAGATACGCAGTATTTT. Residues: CASSPGHSGGLSTDTQYF.

This clonotype was seen more than once but under ten times. The chain employs TRBV6-2 or TRBV6-3 and TRBJ2-3, with D tentatively TRBD1 (5 bases). In germline, CDR1 is MNHEY, CDR2 SVGEGT. This CDR3 region has 12 residues. The germline V and J ends were trimmed by 2 bases and 13 bases, with 13 bases remaining between them. The CDR3 DNA follows: TGTGCCAGCAGTTACCGTGGGGCGACGAAGTATTTT. Protein product: CASSYRGATKYF.

This chain links TRBV5-1 with TRBJ2-5; unclear D gene. V lost 2 bases and J 1 base, leaving 3 bases between the germline ends. This CDR3 has 12 amino acids. Germline V lookup: CDR1 SGHRS, CDR2 YFSETQ. CDR3 sequence reads: CASSFPQETQYF. CDR3 in DNA: TGCGCCAGCAGCTTCCCCCAAGAGACCCAGTACTTC. The whole variable domain, remainder taken from reference TRBV5-1 and TRBJ2-5, is KAGVTQTPRYLIKTRGQQVTLSCSPISGHRSVSWYQQTPGQGLQFLFEYFSETQRNKGNFPGRFSGRQFSNSRSEMNVSTLELGDSALYLCASSFPQETQYFGPGTRLLVL.

This clonotype was detected a few times. The rearrangement links TRBV2 to TRBJ2-3, with 8 bases that match TRBD2. CDR1 and CDR2 (germline): SNHLY, FYNNEI. The CDR3 has 15 residues. V lost 6 bases and J lost 4; bases outside the gene matches: 9. As DNA, the CDR3 is TGTGCCAGCAGGCCAACTAGCGGAGAAGCAGATACGCAGTATTTT. This encodes CASRPTSGEADTQYF.

V is TRBV28 and J is TRBJ1-4; D is unresolved. Germline CDR1 and CDR2: MDHEN and SYDVKM. The germline V and J ends were trimmed by 8 bases and 0 bases, with 7 bases remaining between them. The CDR3 runs to 13 residues. CDR3 DNA sequence: TGTGCCAGCTCCGCGGCAACTAATGAAAAACTGTTTTTT. Translating gives CASSAATNEKLFF.

This clonotype was picked up a small number of times. The chain joins TRBV25-1 to TRBJ2-7; D not resolved. The ends were cut back, 1 base at V and 1 base at J, with 14 bases in the middle. The CDR3 consists of 16 residues. Germline-derived CDR1 and CDR2 are MGHDK and SYGVNS. CDR3 protein: CASSEFGGRNSYEQYF. CDR3 coding DNA: TGTGCCAGCAGTGAATTCGGTGGGCGGAATTCCTACGAGCAGTACTTC.

This clonotype was seen more than once but under ten times. The chain links TRBV6-2 or TRBV6-3 to TRBJ2-1; possible D gene TRBD2, 5 bases. The CDR3 extends over 14 amino acids. Germline values: CDR1 MNHEY, CDR2 SVGEGT. The V gene lost 6 bases and the J gene lost 6 bases, with 15 bases spanning the gap. The CDR3 DNA follows: TGTGCCAGCAGCCAAACTAGGGCCCCCAATGAGCAGTTCTTC. It yields the protein CASSQTRAPNEQFF.

In its sample, this clonotype was seen a few times. This chain links TRBV7-6 with TRBJ2-5; D not resolved. This CDR3 contains 13 residues. Per the germline V gene, CDR1 is SGHVS and CDR2 is FNYEAQ. V shed 4 bases and J shed 0 bases, with 6 bases lying between them. As DNA, the CDR3 is TGTGCCAGCAGCTCACTGTACCAAGAGACCCAGTACTTC. Protein: CASSSLYQETQYF.

This clonotype was observed a few times. CDR3 in amino acids: CASSQEVGAVSPDTQYF. DNA for the CDR3: TGTGCCAGCAGCCAAGAGGTTGGGGCGGTCTCGCCGGATACGCAGTATTTT. The chain employs TRBV3-1 and TRBJ2-3; D may be TRBD1 (5 bases). This CDR3 comprises 17 residues. Germline-derived CDR1 and CDR2 are LGHDT and YNNKEL (reference sequence). V lost 0 bases, J lost 6 bases, and 19 bases lay in between.

The gene calls are TRBV5-1 and TRBJ1-5; TRBD1 might be the D (6 bases). The CDR3 is made up of 16 amino acids. V shed 2 bases and J shed 3 bases, with 15 bases lying between them. CDR1 and CDR2 from the germline V gene are SGHRS and YFSETQ. The chain's CDR3 is CASSLRGLGSNQPQHF. The DNA for the CDR3 is TGCGCCAGCAGCTTAAGGGGGTTGGGTTCCAATCAGCCCCAGCATTTT.

A few counts support this clonotype. The rearrangement uses TRBV7-8 and TRBJ1-1; possibly TRBD1 for D (5 bases). Trimming took off 5 bases at V and 7 bases at J, with 20 bases between the two ends. From germline, CDR1 is SGHVS and CDR2 FQNEAQ. The CDR3 spans 15 residues. DNA for the CDR3: TGTGCCAGCAGCCCCCCAGGGTGGGGAGACGTTGAAGCTTTCTTT. Translated: CASSPPGWGDVEAFF.